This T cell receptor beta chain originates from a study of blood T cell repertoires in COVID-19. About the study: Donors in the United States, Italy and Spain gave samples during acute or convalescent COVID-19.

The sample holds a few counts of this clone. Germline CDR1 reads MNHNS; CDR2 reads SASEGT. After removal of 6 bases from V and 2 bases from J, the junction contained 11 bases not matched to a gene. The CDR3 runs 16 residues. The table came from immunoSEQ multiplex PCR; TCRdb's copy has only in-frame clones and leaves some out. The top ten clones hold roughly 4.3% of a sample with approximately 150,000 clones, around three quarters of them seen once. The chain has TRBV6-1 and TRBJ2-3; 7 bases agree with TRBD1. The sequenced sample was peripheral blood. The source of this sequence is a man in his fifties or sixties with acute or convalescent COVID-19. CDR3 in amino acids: CASSEQQGLHTDTQYF. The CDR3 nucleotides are TGTGCCAGCAGCGAACAACAGGGGCTCCACACAGATACGCAGTATTTT.